These 25 T cell receptor beta chains share one sample of origin, sequenced in a study of T cell repertoires in cytomegalovirus infection. TCRdb analysed the reads with MiXCR anew, one entry per CDR3 protein. The sample has some 400,000 distinct CDR3 sequences, approximately 32% seen once. Sequencing was done on a sample of PBMCs. The receptors were sampled from a human donor in good health (CMV status not recorded). Some clones in this sample may be carry-over from other donors' samples.

At least ten counts were recorded for this clonotype. The chain joins TRBV4-1 to TRBJ2-4; 8 bases are a match to TRBD2. Trimming at V came to 5 bases and at J to 5 bases, leaving 11 bases not matched to a gene. This CDR3 has 16 residues. Germline values: CDR1 MGHRA, CDR2 YSYEKL. The CDR3 nucleotides are TGCGCCAGCAGCTCTGGCGCGGGGGGTGATCAAAACATTCAGTACTTC. Its protein product is CASSSGAGGDQNIQYF.

Turning to this clonotype: A much larger clone differs by one base, so this may be a read error. The chain employs TRBV7-6 and TRBJ1-6; D not certain. This CDR3 contains 17 residues. CDR1 and CDR2 (germline): SGHVS, FNYEAQ. CDR3 loop: CASSLEPAEVYNTPLHF. The DNA for the CDR3 is TGTGCCAGCAGCTTAGAACCGGCGGAAGTCTATAATACACCCCTCCACTTT.

Ten or more counts support this clonotype. CDR3 sequence reads: CASSSSRTATYGYTF. The CDR3 region has the DNA TGTGCCAGCAGCTCCTCCCGGACAGCGACATATGGCTACACCTTC. The chain carries TRBV11-2 and TRBJ1-2, with D possibly matching TRBD1 (6 bases). The germline V gene encodes CDR1 SGHAT and CDR2 FQNNGV. V lost 4 bases to trimming and J lost 5 bases, with 17 bases between them. The CDR3 has 15 residues.

The chain employs TRBV6-2 or TRBV6-3 and TRBJ2-3, with TRBD2 matching over 16 bases. Looked up from germline, CDR1 is MNHEY and CDR2 is SVGEGT. This CDR3 is 20 amino acids long. V shed 5 bases, J shed 0 bases, and the junction held 11 bases outside the gene matches. The CDR3 loop is CASSPGTSGGAVLSTDTQYF. The CDR3 DNA follows: TGTGCCAGCAGTCCCGGGACTAGCGGGGGGGCAGTTCTGAGCACAGATACGCAGTATTTT.

Only a few counts were recorded for this clonotype. The V call is TRBV7-8, the J call TRBJ1-1; D remains ambiguous. CDR3 length: 16 amino acids. Germline V gene data show CDR1 as SGHVS and CDR2 as FQNEAQ. Trimming stripped 1 base from V and 4 bases from J, with 16 bases between. The CDR3: CASSLVPRQAITEAFF. CDR3 coding DNA: TGTGCCAGCAGCTTAGTCCCCCGCCAGGCGATCACTGAAGCTTTCTTT.

This chain connects TRBV4-1 to TRBJ2-7; D may correspond to TRBD1 or TRBD2 (7 bases each). Trimming took 5 bases from V and 0 from J, leaving 17 bases between them. The CDR3 totals 16 residues. Germline V gives CDR1 MGHRA, CDR2 YSYEKL. The CDR3 DNA reads as TGCGCCAGCAGCTCCCAGGGGGGGAGGAGCTCCTACGAGCAGTACTTC. It yields the protein CASSSQGGRSSYEQYF.

The V and J genes are TRBV6-5 and TRBJ1-1; 12 nucleotides match TRBD1. The V gene end was trimmed by 5 bases and the J gene end by 4 bases; junction bases not matched to a gene: 14. This CDR3 is built from 18 residues. Germline V gives CDR1 MNHEY, CDR2 SVGAGI. The CDR3 sequence is CASSRRSGTGGAGTEAFF. The CDR3 nucleotides read TGTGCCAGCAGTCGCAGGTCCGGGACAGGGGGCGCGGGCACTGAAGCTTTCTTT.

The chain combines TRBV6-6 with TRBJ2-2; 9 bases fit TRBD1. CDR3 length: 17 residues. Looked up from germline, CDR1 is MNHNY and CDR2 is SVGAGI (reference sequence). The V segment lost 6 bases and the J segment 2 bases; nucleotides outside the gene matches: 10. For the CDR3, the DNA is TGTGCCAGCAGCTCTCCTCTGGGACAGGGAAACACCGGGGAGCTGTTTTTT. Translation: CASSSPLGQGNTGELFF.

The V and J genes are TRBV4-3 and TRBJ1-6; the D gene is possibly TRBD1 (5 bases). Trimming stripped 1 base from V and 9 bases from J, with 16 bases between. The CDR3 loop spans 16 amino acids. Looked up from germline, CDR1 is LGHNA and CDR2 is YSLEER. The CDR3 sequence: CASSQVETGRGSPLHF. CDR3 in DNA: TGCGCCAGCAGCCAAGTGGAGACCGGGAGGGGTTCACCCCTCCACTTT.

J is TRBJ2-1 and V is TRBV5-1; the match to TRBD2 covers 10 bases. CDR1 is SGHRS, CDR2 YFSETQ, per germline. The CDR3 covers 16 residues. With V trimmed by 0 bases and J by 7 bases, 7 bases remained unmatched. The DNA of the CDR3 is TGCGCCAGCAGCTTGGCCCCTAGCGGGGGTGGGAATGAGCAGTTCTTC. It encodes CASSLAPSGGGNEQFF.

This chain links TRBV6-5 with TRBJ1-2; 9 nucleotides line up with TRBD1. Germline V lookup: CDR1 MNHEY, CDR2 SVGAGI. The CDR3 contains 14 residues. With V trimmed by 6 bases and J by 5 bases, 7 bases remained unmatched. CDR3 nucleotide sequence: TGTGCCAGCAGCGGGACAGGGTACGGGTATGGCTACACCTTC. It is translated as CASSGTGYGYGYTF.

This chain connects TRBV11-2 to TRBJ2-5, with no clear D. Trimming pared 0 bases from V and 6 bases from J, leaving 5 bases between. Germline values: CDR1 SGHAT, CDR2 FQNNGV. CDR3 length equals 12 residues. In nucleotides, the CDR3 is TGTGCCAGCAGCTTAGATGCCAAGACCCAGTACTTC. Encoded protein: CASSLDAKTQYF.

The table lists this clonotype with many counts. The chain is built from TRBV12-3 or TRBV12-4 and TRBJ1-2; possibly TRBD1 for D (6 bases). The CDR3 sequence is 14 residues long. The ends were cut back, 4 bases at V and 2 bases at J, with 11 bases in the middle. The CDR3 DNA sequence: TGTGCCAGCAGTTCCAGACAGGAAAACTATGGCTACACCTTC. This encodes CASSSRQENYGYTF.

This chain links TRBV18 with TRBJ1-4; D is uncertain. This CDR3 region has 15 residues. Trimming took off 3 bases at V and 6 bases at J, with 14 bases between the two ends. CDR1 is KGHSH and CDR2 is LQKENI in the germline V gene. CDR3 DNA sequence: TGTGCCAGCTCACCGCAATGGGAGGTGGATGAAAAACTGTTTTTT. This codes for CASSPQWEVDEKLFF.

This chain connects TRBV11-3 to TRBJ2-3; 8 bases fit TRBD2. The germline V gene has CDR1 SGHNT and CDR2 YENEEA. The V and J ends lost 8 bases and 2 bases, in that order; junction bases with no gene match: 6. The CDR3 is 14 amino acids. CDR3 in amino acids: CASGNGGATDTQYF. The CDR3, as DNA: TGTGCCAGCGGGAACGGGGGGGCCACAGATACGCAGTATTTT.

In its sample, this clonotype was seen a few times. This sequence joins TRBV2 and TRBJ1-6; D uncertain. This CDR3 comprises 12 residues. Trimming took 2 bases from V and 10 from J, leaving 6 bases between them. CDR1 and CDR2 (germline): SNHLY, FYNNEI. CDR3 in amino acids: CASSEWFSPLHF. CDR3 sequence (DNA): TGTGCCAGCAGTGAATGGTTCTCACCCCTCCACTTT. Full variable domain (rest looked up from reference TRBV2 and TRBJ1-6): EPEVTQTPSHQVTQMGQEVILRCVPISNHLYFYWYRQILGQKVEFLVSFYNNEISEKSEIFDDQFSVERPDGSNFTLKIRSTKLEDSAMYFCASSEWFSPLHFGNGTRLTVT.

The CDR3 loop reads CSVETGYEQYF. The CDR3 nucleotides read TGCAGCGTTGAAACAGGGTACGAGCAGTACTTC. J is TRBJ2-7 and V is TRBV29-1; maybe TRBD1 (6 bases). The V end lost 2 bases, the J end lost 4 bases, and 6 bases lay between the germline ends. The CDR3 loop spans 11 amino acids. Germline values: CDR1 SQVTM, CDR2 ANQGSEA.

There are a few counts of this clonotype. The V call is TRBV11-2, the J call TRBJ1-2; 11 bases are a match to TRBD1. Germline V gives CDR1 SGHAT, CDR2 FQNNGV. The CDR3 contains 15 residues. V shed 4 bases and J 7 bases; nucleotides not matched to a gene: 8. For the CDR3, the DNA is TGTGCCAGCAGCTCACCAGGACAGGGGGCTCTTGGCTACACCTTC. Protein sequence: CASSSPGQGALGYTF.

A few counts support this clonotype. The chain employs TRBV27 and TRBJ2-3, with D hard to call. The CDR3 length is 13 residues. Germline assignment: CDR1 MNHEY and CDR2 SMNVEV (reference sequence). V dropped 0 bases and J dropped 7 bases, with 8 bases sitting between them. The CDR3 sequence: CASSLSGIHTQYF. CDR3 sequence (DNA): TGTGCCAGCAGTTTATCAGGCATCCATACGCAGTATTTT.

At least ten counts were recorded for this clonotype. The rearrangement links TRBV10-3 to TRBJ1-5; a possible D gene is TRBD1 (6 bases). Looked up from germline, CDR1 is ENHRY and CDR2 is SYGVKD. The CDR3 covers 16 residues. V was trimmed by 0 bases and J by 0 bases, leaving 9 bases between them. In DNA, the CDR3 is TGTGCCATCAGTGAGTCCGGGACATTTAGCAATCAGCCCCAGCATTTT. Protein product: CAISESGTFSNQPQHF.

CDR3 DNA: TGCGCCAGCAGCCAGGGACAGGGAGGCTCCTACGAGCAGTACTTC. Translation gives CASSQGQGGSYEQYF. The chain uses TRBV5-1 and TRBJ2-7; 9 nucleotides agree with TRBD1. The CDR3 contains 15 residues. Germline lookup yields CDR1 SGHRS and CDR2 YFSETQ. V shed 4 bases, J shed 0 bases, and the junction held 5 bases outside the gene matches.

In this sample, this clonotype turned up many times. The chain has TRBV6-6 and TRBJ2-2; 8 nucleotides match TRBD2. CDR3 size: 16 residues. The V segment lost 2 bases and the J segment 1 base; nucleotides outside the gene matches: 3. Per the germline V gene, CDR1 is MNHNY and CDR2 is SVGAGI (reference sequence). CDR3 DNA: TGTGCCAGCAGTTACGGGCTAGCGGGGAACACCGGGGAGCTGTTTTTT. As protein: CASSYGLAGNTGELFF.

This clonotype was recorded many times. CDR3 sequence: CASAPRGGRVIAEAFF. The CDR3 DNA reads TGTGCCAGCGCTCCGCGGGGGGGCAGGGTTATCGCTGAAGCTTTCTTT. The rearrangement uses TRBV7-2 and TRBJ1-1, with D possibly being TRBD1 (6 bases). Looked up from germline, CDR1 is SGHTA and CDR2 is FQGNSA. V was trimmed by 8 bases and J by 6 bases, leaving 25 bases between them. The CDR3 consists of 16 residues.

V is TRBV7-2 and J is TRBJ1-4; weak D call: TRBD1 (5 bases). Germline V gene lookup returns CDR1 SGHTA and CDR2 FQGNSA. The CDR3 spans 17 residues. Trimming left V 5 bases short and J 7 bases short, with 23 bases between. CDR3 amino acids: CASSQDPVGRVSEKLFF. In nucleotides, the CDR3 is TGTGCCAGCAGCCAGGACCCAGTGGGGCGGGTTAGTGAAAAACTGTTTTTT.

This clonotype occurred a few times. This rearrangement joins TRBV5-4 to TRBJ2-1; 7 bases line up with TRBD2. CDR1 is SGHNT and CDR2 is YYREEE in the germline V gene (reference sequence). The CDR3 totals 14 residues. The trim removed 7 bases at V and 6 bases at J, leaving 10 bases unmatched. CDR3 region: CASGGRGFTNEQFF. CDR3 sequence (DNA): TGTGCCAGCGGCGGGAGAGGTTTCACCAATGAGCAGTTCTTC.